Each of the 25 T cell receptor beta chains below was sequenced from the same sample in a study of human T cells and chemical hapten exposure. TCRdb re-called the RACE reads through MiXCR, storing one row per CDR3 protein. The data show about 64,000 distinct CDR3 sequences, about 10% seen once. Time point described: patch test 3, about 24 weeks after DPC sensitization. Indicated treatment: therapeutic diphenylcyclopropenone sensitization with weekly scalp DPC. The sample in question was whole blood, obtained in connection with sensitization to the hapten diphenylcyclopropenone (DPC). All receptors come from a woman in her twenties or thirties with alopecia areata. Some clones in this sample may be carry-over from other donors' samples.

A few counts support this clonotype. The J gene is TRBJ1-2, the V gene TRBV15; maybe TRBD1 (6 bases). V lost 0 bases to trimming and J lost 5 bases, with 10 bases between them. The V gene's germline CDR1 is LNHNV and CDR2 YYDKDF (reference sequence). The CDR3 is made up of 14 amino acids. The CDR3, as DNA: TGTGCCACCAGCAGAGATCTTGGACAGTATGGCTACACCTTC. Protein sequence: CATSRDLGQYGYTF. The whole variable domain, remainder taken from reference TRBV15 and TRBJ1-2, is DAMVIQNPRYQVTQFGKPVTLSCSQTLNHNVMYWYQQKSSQAPKLLFHYYDKDFNNEADTPDNFQSRRPNTSFCFLDIRSPGLGDTAMYLCATSRDLGQYGYTFGSGTRLTVV.

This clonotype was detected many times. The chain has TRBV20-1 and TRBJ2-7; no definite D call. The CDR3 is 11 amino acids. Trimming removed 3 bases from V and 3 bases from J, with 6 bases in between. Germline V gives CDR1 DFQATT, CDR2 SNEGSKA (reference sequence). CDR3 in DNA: TGCAGTGCTAGGTCGGGCTACGAGCAGTACTTC. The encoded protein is CSARSGYEQYF.

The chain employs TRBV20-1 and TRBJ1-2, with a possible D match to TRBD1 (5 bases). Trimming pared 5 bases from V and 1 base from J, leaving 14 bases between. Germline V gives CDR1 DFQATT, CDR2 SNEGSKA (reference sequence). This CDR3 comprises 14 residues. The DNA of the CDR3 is TGCAGTGCTGGCCGCGCGGGGCGTAACTATGGCTACACCTTC. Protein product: CSAGRAGRNYGYTF.

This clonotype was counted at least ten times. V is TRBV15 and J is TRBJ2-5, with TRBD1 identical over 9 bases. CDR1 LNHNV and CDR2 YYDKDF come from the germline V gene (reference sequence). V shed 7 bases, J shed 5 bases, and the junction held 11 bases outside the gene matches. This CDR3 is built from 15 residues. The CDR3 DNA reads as TGTGCCACCACCGGGGGACAGGGTCCCTGGGAGACCCAGTACTTC. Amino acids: CATTGGQGPWETQYF. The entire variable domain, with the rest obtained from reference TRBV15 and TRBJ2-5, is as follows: DAMVIQNPRYQVTQFGKPVTLSCSQTLNHNVMYWYQQKSSQAPKLLFHYYDKDFNNEADTPDNFQSRRPNTSFCFLDIRSPGLGDTAMYLCATTGGQGPWETQYFGPGTRLLVL.

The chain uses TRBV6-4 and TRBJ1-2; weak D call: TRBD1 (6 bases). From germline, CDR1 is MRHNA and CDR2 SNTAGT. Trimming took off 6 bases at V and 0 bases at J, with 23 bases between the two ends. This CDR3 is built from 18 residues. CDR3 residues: CASSDPSTGTTSNYGYTF. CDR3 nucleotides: TGTGCCAGCAGCGACCCAAGTACAGGGACTACCTCTAACTATGGCTACACCTTC.

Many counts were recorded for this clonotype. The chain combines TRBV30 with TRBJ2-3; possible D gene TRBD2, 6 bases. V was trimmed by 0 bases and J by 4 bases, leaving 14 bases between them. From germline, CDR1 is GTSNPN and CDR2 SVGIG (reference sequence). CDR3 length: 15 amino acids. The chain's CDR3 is CAWSVSGGVADTQYF. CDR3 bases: TGTGCCTGGAGTGTATCGGGCGGGGTGGCAGATACGCAGTATTTT.

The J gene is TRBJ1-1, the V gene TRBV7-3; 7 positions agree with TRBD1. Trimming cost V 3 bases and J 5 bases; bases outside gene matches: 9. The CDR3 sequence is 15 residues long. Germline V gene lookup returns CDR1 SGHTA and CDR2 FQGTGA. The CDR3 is CASSFSSGGLTEAFF. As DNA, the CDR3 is TGTGCCAGCAGCTTTAGCTCAGGGGGATTAACTGAAGCTTTCTTT.

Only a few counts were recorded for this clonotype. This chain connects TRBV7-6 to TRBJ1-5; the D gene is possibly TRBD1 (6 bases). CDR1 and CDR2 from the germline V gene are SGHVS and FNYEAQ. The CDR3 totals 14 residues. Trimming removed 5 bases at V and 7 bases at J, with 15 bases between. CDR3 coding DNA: TGTGCCAGCAGCGCCACAGGGCGCGGGCAGCCCCAGCATTTT. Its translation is CASSATGRGQPQHF. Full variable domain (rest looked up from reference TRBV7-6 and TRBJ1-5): GAGVSQSPRYKVTKRGQDVALRCDPISGHVSLYWYRQALGQGPEFLTYFNYEAQQDKSGLPNDRFSAERPEGSISTLTIQRTEQRDSAMYRCASSATGRGQPQHFGDGTRLSIL.

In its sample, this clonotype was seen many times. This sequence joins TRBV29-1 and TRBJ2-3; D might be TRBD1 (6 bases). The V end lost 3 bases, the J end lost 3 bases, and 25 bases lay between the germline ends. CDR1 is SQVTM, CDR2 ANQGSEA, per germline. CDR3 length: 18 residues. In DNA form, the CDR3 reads TGCAGCGTTGACGGGACATACAAGAGCAATCGAGCTACAGATACGCAGTATTTT. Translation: CSVDGTYKSNRATDTQYF.

CDR3 sequence: CASSPGQVGEQFF. CDR3 nucleotides: TGTGCCAGCTCACCGGGTCAGGTGGGGGAGCAGTTCTTC. This chain connects TRBV18 to TRBJ2-1; D gene unclear. The CDR3 totals 13 residues. Germline lookup yields CDR1 KGHSH and CDR2 LQKENI. Trimming took off 3 bases at V and 10 bases at J, with 13 bases between the two ends.

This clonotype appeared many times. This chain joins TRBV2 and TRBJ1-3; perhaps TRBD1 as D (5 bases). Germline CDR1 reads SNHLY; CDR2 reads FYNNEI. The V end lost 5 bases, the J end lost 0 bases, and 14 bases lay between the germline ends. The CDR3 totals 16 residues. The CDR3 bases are TGTGCCAGCAGTCTACAGGTGCAGAGCTCTGGAAACACCATATATTTT. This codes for CASSLQVQSSGNTIYF.

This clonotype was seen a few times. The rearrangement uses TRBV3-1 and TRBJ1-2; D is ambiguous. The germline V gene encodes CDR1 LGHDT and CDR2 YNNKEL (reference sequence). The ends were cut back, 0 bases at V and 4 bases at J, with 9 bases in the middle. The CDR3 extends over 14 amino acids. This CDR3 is CASSQDAGPYGYTF. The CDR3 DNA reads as TGTGCCAGCAGCCAAGACGCAGGACCCTATGGCTACACCTTC.

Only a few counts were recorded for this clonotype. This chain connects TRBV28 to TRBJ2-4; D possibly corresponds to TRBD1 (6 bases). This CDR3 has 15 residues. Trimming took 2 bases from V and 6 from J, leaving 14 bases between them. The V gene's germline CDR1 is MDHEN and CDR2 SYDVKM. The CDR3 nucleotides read TGTGCCAGCAGTTTACCGCCGACAGGAAGAAACATTCAGTACTTC. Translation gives CASSLPPTGRNIQYF.

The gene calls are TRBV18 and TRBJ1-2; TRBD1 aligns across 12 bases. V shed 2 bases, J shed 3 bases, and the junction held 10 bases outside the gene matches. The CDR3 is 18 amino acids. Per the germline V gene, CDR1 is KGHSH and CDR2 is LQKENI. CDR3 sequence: CASSPYAPGQGADYGYTF. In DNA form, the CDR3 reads TGTGCCAGCTCACCATACGCTCCGGGACAGGGGGCAGACTATGGCTACACCTTC.

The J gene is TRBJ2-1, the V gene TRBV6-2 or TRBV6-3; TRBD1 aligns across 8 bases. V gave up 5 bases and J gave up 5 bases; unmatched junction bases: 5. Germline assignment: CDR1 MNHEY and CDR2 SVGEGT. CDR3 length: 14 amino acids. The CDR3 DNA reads TGTGCCAGCAGTCAGACAGGGGCGAACAATGAGCAGTTCTTC. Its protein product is CASSQTGANNEQFF.

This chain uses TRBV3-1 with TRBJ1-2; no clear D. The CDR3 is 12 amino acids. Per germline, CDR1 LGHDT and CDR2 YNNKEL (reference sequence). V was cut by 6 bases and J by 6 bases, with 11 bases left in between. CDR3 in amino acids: CASSHRGNGYTF. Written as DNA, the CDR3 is TGTGCCAGCAGTCACAGAGGCAATGGCTACACCTTC.

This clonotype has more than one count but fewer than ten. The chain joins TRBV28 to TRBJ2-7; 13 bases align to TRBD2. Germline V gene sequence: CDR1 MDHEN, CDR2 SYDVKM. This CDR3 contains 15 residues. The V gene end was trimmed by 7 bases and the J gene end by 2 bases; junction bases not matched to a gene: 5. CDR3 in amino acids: CASTPTSGRTYEQYF. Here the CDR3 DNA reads TGTGCCAGCACCCCGACTAGCGGGAGGACCTACGAGCAGTACTTC. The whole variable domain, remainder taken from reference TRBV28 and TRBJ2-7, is DVKVTQSSRYLVKRTGEKVFLECVQDMDHENMFWYRQDPGLGLRLIYFSYDVKMKEKGDIPEGYSVSREKKERFSLILESASTNQTSMYLCASTPTSGRTYEQYFGPGTRLTVT.

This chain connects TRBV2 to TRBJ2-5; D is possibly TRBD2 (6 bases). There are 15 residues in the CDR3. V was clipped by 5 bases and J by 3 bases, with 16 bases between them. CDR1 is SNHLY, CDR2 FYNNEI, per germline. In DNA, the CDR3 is TGTGCCAGCAGTAGGAGGGGATTTACCGAAGAGACCCAGTACTTC. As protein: CASSRRGFTEETQYF.

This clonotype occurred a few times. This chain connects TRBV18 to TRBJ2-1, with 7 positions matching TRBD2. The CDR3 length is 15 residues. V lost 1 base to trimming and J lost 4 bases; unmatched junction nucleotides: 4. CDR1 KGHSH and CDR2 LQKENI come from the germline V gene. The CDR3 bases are TGTGCCAGCTCACCACGAGGGAGGGCGTACAATGAGCAGTTCTTC. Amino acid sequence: CASSPRGRAYNEQFF.

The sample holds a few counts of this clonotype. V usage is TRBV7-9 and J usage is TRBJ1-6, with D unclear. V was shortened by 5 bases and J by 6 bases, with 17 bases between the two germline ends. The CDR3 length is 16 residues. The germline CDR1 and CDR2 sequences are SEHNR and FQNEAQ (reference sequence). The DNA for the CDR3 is TGTGCCAGCAGCCCCGGGGTGGTGTCTCCTAATTCACCCCTCCACTTT. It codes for CASSPGVVSPNSPLHF.

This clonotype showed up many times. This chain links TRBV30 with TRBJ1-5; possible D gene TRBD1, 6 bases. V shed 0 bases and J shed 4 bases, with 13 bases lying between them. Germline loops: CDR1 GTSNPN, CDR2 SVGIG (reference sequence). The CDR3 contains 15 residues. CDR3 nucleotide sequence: TGTGCCTGGAGTGTAAGTTCCCAGGGGAATCAGCCCCAGCATTTT. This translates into CAWSVSSQGNQPQHF.

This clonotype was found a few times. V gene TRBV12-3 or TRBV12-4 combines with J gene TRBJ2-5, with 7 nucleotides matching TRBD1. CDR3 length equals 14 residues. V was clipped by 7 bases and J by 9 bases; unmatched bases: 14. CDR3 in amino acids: CASTQGTARGAQYF. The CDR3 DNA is TGTGCCAGCACCCAAGGGACAGCCCGAGGGGCCCAGTACTTC.

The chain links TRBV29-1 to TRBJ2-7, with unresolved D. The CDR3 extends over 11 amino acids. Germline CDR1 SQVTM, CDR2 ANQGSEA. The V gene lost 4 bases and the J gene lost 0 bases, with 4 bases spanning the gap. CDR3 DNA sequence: TGCAGCGTTGCAGACTCCTACGAGCAGTACTTC. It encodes CSVADSYEQYF.

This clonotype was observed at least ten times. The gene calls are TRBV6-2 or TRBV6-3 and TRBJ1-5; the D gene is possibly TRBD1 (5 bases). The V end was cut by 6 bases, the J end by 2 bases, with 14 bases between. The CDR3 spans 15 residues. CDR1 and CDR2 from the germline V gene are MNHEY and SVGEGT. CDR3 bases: TGTGCCAGCAGACCCGGGGGAGGGGGCAATCAGCCCCAGCATTTT. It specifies CASRPGGGGNQPQHF.

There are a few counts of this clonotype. CDR3: CASSPGTSGRVGEQFF. The CDR3 DNA follows: TGTGCCAGCAGTCCGGGGACTAGCGGGAGGGTAGGTGAGCAGTTCTTC. The genes are TRBV28 and TRBJ2-1, with TRBD2 matching over 16 bases. The trim removed 5 bases at V and 9 bases at J, leaving 7 bases unmatched. The CDR3 spans 16 residues. CDR1 and CDR2 from the germline V gene are MDHEN and SYDVKM.